This T cell receptor (beta chain) is drawn from a study of tumor and adjacent non-tumor tissue in lung cancer. No cell sorting was done before RNA was extracted from the tissue. CDR3 length: 14 amino acids. Losses at the gene ends were 4 bases for V and 12 bases for J; bases not matched to a gene: 15. Germline V gene data show CDR1 as DFQATT and CDR2 as SNEGSKA (reference sequence). Overall study results and limits: In normal lung, the top 100 clones were significantly more dominant than in tumor.

A modified ARM-PCR protocol with three rounds of nested PCR amplified TCRbeta. Via MiXCR, TCRdb re-called the multiplex PCR reads, giving one row per CDR3 protein. This sample yields around 120,000 distinct CDR3 sequences, of which about 66% are seen a single time; roughly 12% belongs to the top ten. With regard to this clonotype: The antigen remains unidentified.

This sequence was found in a man aged 30 to 39 with non-small cell lung cancer. The chain carries TRBV20-1 and TRBJ2-3, with 8 bases that match TRBD2. Material: lung tumor tissue. The CDR3 is CSATTSARTLTQYF. The CDR3 nucleotides are TGCAGTGCTACGACTAGCGCGAGGACCCTTACACAGTATTTT.